The subject of this entry is one T cell receptor (beta chain). Its target is unknown. This sample is part of a study of cytotoxic CD8 clonotypes in ibrutinib-treated CLL. Study-wide results and caveats: Public clonotypes were seen rarely and were contracted or stable on treatment.

Data came from immunoSEQ multiplex PCR; TCRdb stores just in-frame clones and leaves some out. This sample has fewer than 400,000 clones; roughly two thirds occur once, and the top ten carry roughly 6%. The V gene's germline CDR1 is LNHDA and CDR2 SQIVND (reference sequence). Between the trimmed V and J ends, which lost 3 bases and 4 bases, there was a span of 16 bases. The CDR3 contains 16 residues. The clonotype originates from a human donor with chronic lymphocytic leukemia. V is TRBV19 and J is TRBJ1-5, with D possibly being TRBD1 (6 bases). Sequences were derived from PBMCs, sampled after 36 months of ibrutinib treatment. CDR3 nucleotide sequence: TGTGCCAGTAGTATCGGGTACAGGGTGCCGAATCAGCCCCAGCATTTT. The encoded protein is CASSIGYRVPNQPQHF.